This T cell receptor beta chain emerged from a study of blood T cell repertoires in COVID-19. Assay: immunoSEQ multiplex PCR; the TCRdb copy retains only in-frame clones and omits some. Among just over 95,000 clones listed, about four fifths were seen once. V lost 3 bases, J lost 4 bases, and 9 bases stayed unmatched. CDR1 and CDR2 (germline): SGDLS, YYNGEE. CDR3 length equals 15 residues. The sequence was collected from an elderly man with acute or convalescent COVID-19. This sequence joins TRBV9 and TRBJ1-2; 7 nucleotides match TRBD1. The sequencing sample was made of peripheral blood. CDR3 coding DNA: TGTGCCAGCAGCGAATCGGGACAGCTACCCTATGGCTACACCTTC. Translation: CASSESGQLPYGYTF. Full variable domain (missing parts from reference TRBV9 and TRBJ1-2): DSGVTQTPKHLITATGQRVTLRCSPRSGDLSVYWYQQSLDQGLQFLIQYYNGEERAKGNILERFSAQQFPDLHSELNLSSLELGDSALYFCASSESGQLPYGYTFGSGTRLTVV.